The T cell receptor (beta chain) under discussion was sequenced for a study of T cell responses to AZD1222 COVID-19 vaccine. Overall study context: Combined were second doses at about 4 or about 12 weeks. Overall study results and limits: With dominance at 160-218 and 743-854, vaccine-associated CD4 TCRs spanned spike. It was only a handful of AZD1222 recipients who were seropositive at baseline. Mostly white British, mostly female donors; authors suggested clonal diversity may be underestimated.

Profiled with immunoSEQ multiplex PCR; TCRdb holds only in-frame clones, not every one. Of around 170,000 clones listed, 90% are singletons. On this clone: What it binds is not known.

The sequence came from an adult in good health. Sequences were derived from peripheral blood, sampled on day 0 of AZD1222 vaccination.

The CDR3 sequence: CASSFTGVLYNSPLHF. The CDR3 region has the DNA TGTGCCAGCAGCTTCACAGGGGTTCTCTATAATTCACCCCTCCACTTT. The genes are TRBV7-8 and TRBJ1-6; TRBD1 matches at 7 bases. The CDR3 extends over 16 amino acids. The V gene end was trimmed by 3 bases and the J gene end by 3 bases; junction bases not matched to a gene: 5. CDR1 SGHVS and CDR2 FQNEAQ come from the germline V gene.